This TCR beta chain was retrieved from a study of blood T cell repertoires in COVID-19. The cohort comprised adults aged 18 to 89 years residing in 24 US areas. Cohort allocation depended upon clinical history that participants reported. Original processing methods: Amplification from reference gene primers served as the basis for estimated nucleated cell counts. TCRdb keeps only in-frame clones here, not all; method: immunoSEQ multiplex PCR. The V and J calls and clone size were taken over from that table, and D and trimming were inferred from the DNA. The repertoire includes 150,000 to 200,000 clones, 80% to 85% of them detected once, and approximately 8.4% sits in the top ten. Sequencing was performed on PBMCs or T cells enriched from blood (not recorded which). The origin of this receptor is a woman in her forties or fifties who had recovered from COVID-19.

In DNA, the CDR3 is TGTGCCAGTAATGGGCGGGTCGAAGCAACCGGTAACACTGAAGCTTTCTTT. Translating it yields CASNGRVEATGNTEAFF. The chain links TRBV19 to TRBJ1-1, with D uncertain. V lost 7 bases, J lost 2 bases, and 23 bases lay in between. Germline V gene lookup returns CDR1 LNHDA and CDR2 SQIVND (reference sequence). This CDR3 has 17 residues.